The 3 T cell receptor beta chains below all came from one sample that was sequenced in a study of T cell repertoires in cytomegalovirus infection. TCRdb passed the reads through MiXCR, listing each CDR3 protein once. Among some 940,000 distinct CDR3 sequences listed, approximately 30% were seen once. These receptors' antigens are unknown. The sample in question was cultured CD8+ T cells from PBMCs, obtained from culture after CMV antigen stimulation. All receptors come from a human donor in good health (CMV status not recorded). Some clones in this sample may be carry-over from other donors' samples.

This sequence joins TRBV4-1 and TRBJ2-1; TRBD1 agrees at 7 bases. This CDR3 is 17 amino acids long. With 0 bases clipped from V and 6 bases from J, the junction kept 11 bases outside the gene matches. CDR1 and CDR2 (germline): MGHRA, YSYEKL. CDR3: CASSQDPGTAGINEQFF. CDR3 nucleotide sequence: TGCGCCAGCAGCCAAGACCCCGGGACAGCCGGCATCAATGAGCAGTTCTTC.

V usage is TRBV7-9 and J usage is TRBJ2-3; D is perhaps TRBD2 (7 bases). The ends were cut back, 2 bases at V and 2 bases at J, with 26 bases in the middle. CDR1 and CDR2 from the germline V gene are SEHNR and FQNEAQ (reference sequence). The CDR3 runs 20 residues. In DNA form, the CDR3 reads TGTGCCAGCAGCTTAAGGGGGGGGGCGGGTATTACTAAAGACACAGATACGCAGTATTTT. Amino acids: CASSLRGGAGITKDTDTQYF.

About this clonotype: Relative to the germline gene, one junction end is altered; a read error may explain this. The rearrangement links TRBV7-6 to TRBJ2-3, with 11 bases aligning to TRBD2. CDR1 is SGHVS and CDR2 is FNYEAQ in the germline V gene. This CDR3 has 16 residues. The CDR3 region has the DNA TGTGCTAGCAGCTTAGAACTAGCGGGGGCAGCAGATACGCAGTATTTT. It translates to CASSLELAGAADTQYF.